Listed below are T cell receptor beta chains from one sample, sequenced in a study of blood T cell repertoires in COVID-19. This table comes from immunoSEQ multiplex PCR, and its TCRdb copy is limited to in-frame clones, with some not included. The sample contains fewer than 130,000 clones, 76% of which appear only once. Sequencing used peripheral blood. These receptors were obtained from a woman of 80 years or more with acute or convalescent COVID-19. Each CDR3 is given with its conserved first and last residue. The D gene is left open where the match is weak. The listing skips clone size in some rows; elsewhere it reads once, few, many or a size class.

>TRBJ1-6|TRBV3-1/TRBV3-2|TRBD1|.
TGTGCCAGCAGCCCTCAGGGACAGGGGGCGCGTTCACCCCTCCACTTT
CASSPQGQGARSPLHF
>TRBJ2-7|TRBV6-4|.|.
TGTGCCAGCAGTGACTTACCTGGGCACGAGCAGTACTTC
CASSDLPGHEQYF
>TRBJ2-7|TRBV5-1|TRBD1|.
TGCGCCAGCAGCAAGGACAGGCCCTACGAGCAGTACTTC
CASSKDRPYEQYF
>TRBJ2-1|TRBV29-1|TRBD2|.
TGCAGCGTTGGGGGGGGACCCGAGCAGTTCTTC
CSVGGGPEQFF
>TRBJ1-4|TRBV15|.|.
TGTGCCACCAGGGGGCGATTTAATGAAAAACTGTTTTTT
CATRGRFNEKLFF
>TRBJ2-1|TRBV11-3|TRBD2|.
TGTGCCAGCAGCTTGCAGCGGGGCTACAATGAGCAGTTCTTC
CASSLQRGYNEQFF
>TRBJ2-5|TRBV12-3/TRBV12-4|.|.
TGTGCCAGCAGTTTACGTCGTCTGGAGACCCAGTACTTC
CASSLRRLETQYF
>TRBJ2-7|TRBV30|TRBD2|few
TGTGCCTGGAGCCCACTAGCGGGAGACTACGAGCAGTACTTC
CAWSPLAGDYEQYF
>TRBJ2-3|TRBV10-3|TRBD1|.
TGTGCCATCAGCCGGGACAGGGGGCGAGATACGCAGTATTTT
CAISRDRGRDTQYF
>TRBJ2-5|TRBV30|.|.
TGTGCCTGGAGTGTACAGTACCAAGAGACCCAGTACTTC
CAWSVQYQETQYF
>TRBJ1-4|TRBV2|.|few
TGTGCCAGCGGAGCAGGGCTTGGTAATGAAAAACTGTTTTTT
CASGAGLGNEKLFF
>TRBJ1-2|TRBV7-7|.|.
TGTGCTAGCAGCCTTAACATCGCCATGAGGTATGGCTACACCTTC
CASSLNIAMRYGYTF
>TRBJ2-3|TRBV4-2|.|.
TGTGCCAGCAGCCAAGACCCAGGTGCCACAGATACGCAGTATTTT
CASSQDPGATDTQYF
>TRBJ1-2|TRBV9|.|.
TGTGCCAGCAGCGTAGATTGGGCCGGGGGAACCTATGGCTACACCTTC
CASSVDWAGGTYGYTF
>TRBJ1-1|TRBV7-9|TRBD1|.
TGTGCCAGCAGCTTCATACCGGGACAGCAGGGCACTGAAGCTTTCTTT
CASSFIPGQQGTEAFF
>TRBJ1-2|TRBV28|TRBD1|.
TGTGCCAGCAGTCCCTGGGCAGGGGGCGGCGGCTACACCTTC
CASSPWAGGGGYTF
>TRBJ2-5|TRBV11-2|.|.
TGTGCCAGCAGTCTTTTCGGGGAGACCCAGTACTTC
CASSLFGETQYF
>TRBJ2-3|TRBV28|TRBD2|few
TGTGCCAGCAGGAGAACTAGCGGGAGATTAGATACGCAGTATTTT
CASRRTSGRLDTQYF
>TRBJ2-1|TRBV2|TRBD2|.
TGTGCCACCGGACTAGCGGGAGTCAATGAGCAGTTCTTC
CATGLAGVNEQFF
>TRBJ2-1|TRBV27|TRBD1|few
TGTGCCAGCAGTCTGACAGGGGGCGCCTCCTACAATGAGCAGTTCTTC
CASSLTGGASYNEQFF
>TRBJ1-3|TRBV7-8|.|.
TGTGCCAGCAGCTGGGCTGGACACGGTGGAAACACCATATATTTT
CASSWAGHGGNTIYF
>TRBJ1-1|TRBV7-3|.|.
TGTGCCAGCAGCTTAGGGCGCGACCTTGAAGCTTTCTTT
CASSLGRDLEAFF
>TRBJ1-5|TRBV12-3/TRBV12-4|.|few
TGTGCCAGCAGACAGGAACCTAATCAGCCCCAGCATTTT
CASRQEPNQPQHF
>TRBJ2-5|TRBV3-1/TRBV3-2|.|.
TGTGCCAGCAGCCCGAGCGGACCCCAAGAGACCCAGTACTTC
CASSPSGPQETQYF
>TRBJ1-1|TRBV30|.|once
TGTGCCTGGACCCAGACAGGTCGTTACACTGAAGCTTTCTTT
CAWTQTGRYTEAFF
>TRBJ1-1|TRBV10-3|TRBD1|.
TGTGCCACCGAGACAGGGTTGAACACTGAAGCTTTCTTT
CATETGLNTEAFF
>TRBJ2-5|TRBV28|TRBD2|.
TGTGCCAGCAGCCCTCCTAGCGGGGAGACCCAGTACTTC
CASSPPSGETQYF
>TRBJ2-3|TRBV2|TRBD2|.
TGTGCCAGCAGTACGGGACTAGAGACAGATACGCAGTATTTT
CASSTGLETDTQYF
>TRBJ2-1|TRBV7-2|TRBD1|.
TGTGCCAGCAGCTTAGGATTCAACAGGGGTGAGCAGTTCTTC
CASSLGFNRGEQFF
>TRBJ1-1|TRBV10-3|.|.
TGTGCCATCCTCGATAAAAGTCCGACAGGGAACACTGAAGCTTTCTTT
CAILDKSPTGNTEAFF
>TRBJ2-7|TRBV6-5|TRBD1|.
TGTGCCAGCAGTTCGGGACAGGGGGGTAGGGAGCAGTACTTC
CASSSGQGGREQYF
>TRBJ2-1|TRBV29-1|.|once
TGCAGCGGCGGAGGAAGGTTCAAAGATGAGCAGTTCTTC
CSGGGRFKDEQFF
>TRBJ1-4|TRBV28|TRBD1|.
TGTGCCAGCACTCAGGGGGCCCTAAGAGGGGAAAAACTGTTTTTT
CASTQGALRGEKLFF
>TRBJ1-1|TRBV5-4|TRBD1|.
TGTGCCAGCAGCTCGGGACAGGGTCTCAACACTGAAGCTTTCTTT
CASSSGQGLNTEAFF
>TRBJ1-1|TRBV5-1|.|.
TGCGCCAGCAGCGGACTAGGGGTCACTGAAGCTTTCTTT
CASSGLGVTEAFF
>TRBJ2-3|TRBV2|TRBD2|once
TGTGCCAGCAGCCCGGCGGGGGTTCCCACAGATACGCAGTATTTT
CASSPAGVPTDTQYF
>TRBJ1-5|TRBV6-1|.|.
TGTGCCAGCAGTGAAATTTCTGATCAGCCCCAGCATTTT
CASSEISDQPQHF
>TRBJ2-7|TRBV18|TRBD2|.
TGTGCCAGCTCACCACCGACCGGGGGAGGGACCTACGAGCAGTACTTC
CASSPPTGGGTYEQYF
>TRBJ2-7|TRBV6-2/TRBV6-3|.|.
TGTGCCAGCACCCCCCTAGGCGGAAACTCCTACGAGCAGTACTTC
CASTPLGGNSYEQYF
>TRBJ2-5|TRBV5-4|.|.
TGTGCCAGCAGCTCGCCCCTAGCGCTAGAGACCCAGTACTTC
CASSSPLALETQYF
>TRBJ2-6|TRBV5-4|.|.
TGTGCCAGCAGCTTCTCTACAGCCTCTGGGGCCAACGTCCTGACTTTC
CASSFSTASGANVLTF
>TRBJ2-5|TRBV6-5|.|.
TGTGCCAGCAGCCAACTTGAGACCCAGTACTTC
CASSQLETQYF
>TRBJ2-5|TRBV10-2|TRBD2|.
TGCGCCAGCAGTGAGATTGGGGTCAGGACTAGCGACCAAGAGACCCAGTACTTC
CASSEIGVRTSDQETQYF
>TRBJ2-7|TRBV10-2|TRBD2|.
TGCGCCAGCAGTGAGATCCCCGGGACTAGCGGTCCCTACGAGCAGTACTTC
CASSEIPGTSGPYEQYF
>TRBJ2-7|TRBV27|TRBD2|.
TGTGCCAGCAGTATGACTAGCGGGCACTCCTACGAGCAGTACTTC
CASSMTSGHSYEQYF
>TRBJ1-1|TRBV19|.|once
TGTGCCAGTAGTCCCGGGCGGGGGAGCACTGAAGCTTTCTTT
CASSPGRGSTEAFF
>TRBJ1-4|TRBV4-2|TRBD1|.
TGTGCCAGCAGCCAAGATCATATAACAGGGGGCGCGGGTGAAAAACTGTTTTTT
CASSQDHITGGAGEKLFF
>TRBJ2-7|TRBV27|TRBD1|few
TGTGCCAGCAGTTCCGACCGATTCCCGGGACAGGGAACCTACGAGCAGTACTTC
CASSSDRFPGQGTYEQYF
>TRBJ2-1|TRBV18|.|.
TGTGCCAGCTCTCCTATGGGGGGTTGGAGGAATGAGCAGTTCTTC
CASSPMGGWRNEQFF
>TRBJ1-2|TRBV7-9|.|.
TGTGCCAGCAGCTTAATCGTTTCGGAGGGGGGCTACACCTTC
CASSLIVSEGGYTF
>TRBJ2-2|TRBV5-4|TRBD2|few
TGTGCCAGCAGAACCGGACTAGCGGGAGGGAACACCGGGGAGCTGTTTTTT
CASRTGLAGGNTGELFF
>TRBJ1-1|TRBV29-1|.|.
TGCAGCGCCGGACAGAGTAGCGCTGAAGCTTTCTTT
CSAGQSSAEAFF
>TRBJ2-2|TRBV7-3|.|.
TGTGCCAGCAGCCCCGACACCGGGGAGCTGTTTTTT
CASSPDTGELFF
>TRBJ1-6|TRBV20-1|.|few
TGCAGTGCTAGGGGAGATTCAGCCCTCCACTTT
CSARGDSALHF
>TRBJ2-5|TRBV27|TRBD2|few
TGTGCCAGCAGTTTGCGGGGGTCGGGGACCCAGTACTTC
CASSLRGSGTQYF
>TRBJ2-5|TRBV3-1/TRBV3-2|TRBD2|.
TGTGCCAGCAGCCAAGCGCTAGCGGGAGGACAAGAGACCCAGTACTTC
CASSQALAGGQETQYF
>TRBJ1-3|TRBV5-6|TRBD1|.
TGTGCCAGCAGGCCTAAGGACAGGGCCGTTAACTCTGGAAACACCATATATTTT
CASRPKDRAVNSGNTIYF
>TRBJ2-1|TRBV20-1|TRBD2|few
TGCAGTGCTAGTCCCTTAGCGGGGGACGGTTTCGTGCAGTTCTTC
CSASPLAGDGFVQFF
>TRBJ2-2|TRBV6-6|.|few
TGTGCCAGCAGCCTTAACCAAGGGGCCGGGGAGCTGTTTTTT
CASSLNQGAGELFF